Listed here are 2 T cell receptor beta chains from one sample, sequenced in a study of response to subunit inactivated influenza vaccine. In TCRdb, the RT-PCR reads were re-called with MiXCR into one record per CDR3 protein. The sample carries under 550,000 distinct CDR3 sequences, less than 10% recorded once. This specimen was PBMCs from blood, taken around 25 months after vaccination. Source of these receptors: a man between 50 and 69 years old who received an inactivated influenza vaccine.

V usage is TRBV18 and J usage is TRBJ1-2; possibly TRBD1 for D (5 bases). CDR1 and CDR2 from the germline V gene are KGHSH and LQKENI. V lost 3 bases, J lost 0 bases, and 11 bases lay in between. The CDR3 length is 15 residues. The CDR3 sequence: CASSPTQGTNYGYTF. CDR3 coding DNA: TGTGCCAGCTCACCGACTCAGGGAACTAACTATGGCTACACCTTC.

This rearrangement joins TRBV5-6 to TRBJ2-3, with 9 bases fitting TRBD2. CDR1 and CDR2 (germline): SGHDT, YYEEEE. The CDR3 spans 16 residues. Losses at the gene ends were 0 bases for V and 2 bases for J; bases not matched to a gene: 4. CDR3 in DNA: TGTGCCAGCAGCTTGGTGACTAGCGGAAACACAGATACGCAGTATTTT. It specifies CASSLVTSGNTDTQYF.